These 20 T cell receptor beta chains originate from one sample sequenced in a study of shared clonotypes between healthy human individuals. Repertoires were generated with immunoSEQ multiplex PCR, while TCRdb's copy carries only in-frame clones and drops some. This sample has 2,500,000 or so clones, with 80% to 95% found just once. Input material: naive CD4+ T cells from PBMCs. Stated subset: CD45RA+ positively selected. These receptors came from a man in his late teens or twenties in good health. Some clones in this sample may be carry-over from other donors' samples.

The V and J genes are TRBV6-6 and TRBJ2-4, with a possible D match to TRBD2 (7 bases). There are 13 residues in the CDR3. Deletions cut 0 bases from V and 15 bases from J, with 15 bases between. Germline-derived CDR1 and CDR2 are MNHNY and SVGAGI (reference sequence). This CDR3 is CASSYSGGPGLYF. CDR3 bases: TGTGCCAGCAGTTACTCGGGGGGGCCTGGTTTGTACTTC.

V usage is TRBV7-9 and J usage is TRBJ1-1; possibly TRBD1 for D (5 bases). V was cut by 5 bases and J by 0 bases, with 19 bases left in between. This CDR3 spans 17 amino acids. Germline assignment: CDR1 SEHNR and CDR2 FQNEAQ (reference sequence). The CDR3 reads CASSREGRGTMNTEAFF. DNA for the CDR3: TGTGCCAGCAGCCGGGAAGGCCGGGGGACGATGAACACTGAAGCTTTCTTT.

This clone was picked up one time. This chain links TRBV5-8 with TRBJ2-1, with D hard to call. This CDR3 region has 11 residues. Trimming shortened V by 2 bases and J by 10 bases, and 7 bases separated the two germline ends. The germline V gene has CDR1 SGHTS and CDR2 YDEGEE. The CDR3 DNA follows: TGTGCCAGCAGCTTCCGTCAGGAGCAGTTCTTC. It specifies CASSFRQEQFF.

In DNA, the CDR3 is TGCGCCAGCAGCCAAGTTGGGGGAGTTTCGGCAGATACGCAGTATTTT. This sequence encodes CASSQVGGVSADTQYF. The V gene is TRBV4-1, the J gene TRBJ2-3, with D perhaps given as TRBD1 or TRBD2 (5 bases each). The CDR3 spans 16 residues. Germline loops: CDR1 MGHRA, CDR2 YSYEKL. Trimming took off 1 base at V and 4 bases at J, with 15 bases between the two ends.

CDR3 in amino acids: CASRAGGSSYNEQFF. The CDR3 coding sequence is TGTGCCAGCAGGGCCGGGGGTAGCTCCTACAATGAGCAGTTCTTC. This chain joins TRBV27 and TRBJ2-1; TRBD2 might be the D (6 bases). The CDR3 has 15 residues. Germline CDR1 reads MNHEY; CDR2 reads SMNVEV (reference sequence). Deletions cut 6 bases from V and 0 bases from J, with 12 bases between.

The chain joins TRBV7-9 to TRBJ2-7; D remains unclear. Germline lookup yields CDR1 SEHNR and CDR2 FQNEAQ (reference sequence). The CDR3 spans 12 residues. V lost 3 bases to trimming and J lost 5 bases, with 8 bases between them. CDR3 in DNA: TGTGCCAGCAGCTTGGAGAAGAACGAGCAGTACTTC. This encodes CASSLEKNEQYF.

CDR3: CASSQVQGTYEQYF. Written as DNA, the CDR3 is TGCGCCAGCAGCCAAGTACAGGGGACCTACGAGCAGTACTTC. V usage is TRBV5-1 and J usage is TRBJ2-7; 7 bases align to TRBD1. V dropped 4 bases and J dropped 2; count of bases not matched to a gene: 6. This CDR3 has 14 residues. Germline V lookup: CDR1 SGHRS, CDR2 YFSETQ.

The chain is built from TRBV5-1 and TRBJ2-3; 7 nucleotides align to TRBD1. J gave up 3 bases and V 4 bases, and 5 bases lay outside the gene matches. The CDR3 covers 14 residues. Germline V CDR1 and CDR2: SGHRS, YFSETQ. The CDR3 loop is CASSVGQDTDTQYF. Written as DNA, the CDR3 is TGCGCCAGCAGCGTCGGACAGGATACAGATACGCAGTATTTT.

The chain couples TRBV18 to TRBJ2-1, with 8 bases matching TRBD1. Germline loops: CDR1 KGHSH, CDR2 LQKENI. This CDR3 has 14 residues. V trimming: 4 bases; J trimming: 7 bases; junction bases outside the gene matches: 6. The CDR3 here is CASSQDRVLNEQFF. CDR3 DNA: TGTGCCAGCTCACAGGACAGGGTTTTAAATGAGCAGTTCTTC. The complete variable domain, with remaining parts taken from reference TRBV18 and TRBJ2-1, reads NAGVMQNPRHLVRRRGQEARLRCSPMKGHSHVYWYRQLPEEGLKFMVYLQKENIIDESGMPKERFSAEFPKEGPSILRIQQVVRGDSAAYFCASSQDRVLNEQFFGPGTRLTVL.

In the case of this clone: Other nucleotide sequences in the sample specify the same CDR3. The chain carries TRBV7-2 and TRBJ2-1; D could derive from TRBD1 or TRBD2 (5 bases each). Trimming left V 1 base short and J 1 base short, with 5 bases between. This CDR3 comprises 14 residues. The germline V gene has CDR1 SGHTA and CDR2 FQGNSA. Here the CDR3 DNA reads TGTGCCAGCAGCTTAGGGGGGTCCTACAATGAGCAGTTCTTC. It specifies CASSLGGSYNEQFF.

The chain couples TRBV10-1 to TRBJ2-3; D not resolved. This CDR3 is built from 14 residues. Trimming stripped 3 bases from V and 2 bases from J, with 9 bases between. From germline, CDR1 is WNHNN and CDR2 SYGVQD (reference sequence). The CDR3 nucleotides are TGCGCCAGCAGTGACCCCCAATTCACAGATACGCAGTATTTT. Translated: CASSDPQFTDTQYF.

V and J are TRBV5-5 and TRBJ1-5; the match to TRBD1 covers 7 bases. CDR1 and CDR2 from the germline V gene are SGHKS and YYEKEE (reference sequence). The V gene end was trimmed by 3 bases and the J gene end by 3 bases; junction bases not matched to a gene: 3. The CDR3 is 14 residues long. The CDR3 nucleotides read TGTGCCAGCAGCTGGACAGGTTCCAATCAGCCCCAGCATTTT. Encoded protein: CASSWTGSNQPQHF. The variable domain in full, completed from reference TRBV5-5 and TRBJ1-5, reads DAGVTQSPTHLIKTRGQQVTLRCSPISGHKSVSWYQQVLGQGPQFIFQYYEKEERGRGNFPDRFSARQFPNYSSELNVNALLLGDSALYLCASSWTGSNQPQHFGDGTRLSIL.

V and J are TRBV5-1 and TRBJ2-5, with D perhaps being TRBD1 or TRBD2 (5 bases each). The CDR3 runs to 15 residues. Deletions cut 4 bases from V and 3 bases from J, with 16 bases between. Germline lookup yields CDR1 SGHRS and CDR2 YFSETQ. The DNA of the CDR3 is TGCGCCAGCAGCCTTCCAAGAGGGGTGGAAGAGACCCAGTACTTC. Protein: CASSLPRGVEETQYF.

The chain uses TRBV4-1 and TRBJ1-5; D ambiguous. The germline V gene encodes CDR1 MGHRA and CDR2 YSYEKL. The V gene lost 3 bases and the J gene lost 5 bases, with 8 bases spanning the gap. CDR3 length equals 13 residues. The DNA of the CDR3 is TGCGCCAGCAGCCAGAAAAGCGATCAGCCCCAGCATTTT. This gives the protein CASSQKSDQPQHF.

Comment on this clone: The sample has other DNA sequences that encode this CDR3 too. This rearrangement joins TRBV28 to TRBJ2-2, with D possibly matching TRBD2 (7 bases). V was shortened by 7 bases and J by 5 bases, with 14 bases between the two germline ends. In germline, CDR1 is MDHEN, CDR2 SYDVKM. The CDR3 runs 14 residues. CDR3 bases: TGTGCCAGCACCGGAGGGGGAGGGACCGGGGAGCTGTTTTTT. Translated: CASTGGGGTGELFF.

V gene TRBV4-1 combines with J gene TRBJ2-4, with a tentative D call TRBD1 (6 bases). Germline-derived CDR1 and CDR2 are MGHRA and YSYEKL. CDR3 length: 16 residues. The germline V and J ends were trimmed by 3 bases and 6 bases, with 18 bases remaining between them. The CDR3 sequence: CASSQDSRQARNIQYF. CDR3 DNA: TGCGCCAGCAGCCAGGACTCCCGACAGGCCCGAAACATTCAGTACTTC.

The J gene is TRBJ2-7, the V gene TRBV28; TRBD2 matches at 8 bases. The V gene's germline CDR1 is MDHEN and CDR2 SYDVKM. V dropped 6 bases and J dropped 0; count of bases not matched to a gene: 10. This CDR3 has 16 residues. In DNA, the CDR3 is TGTGCCAGCAGGACCAGGACTAGCTCCATCTCCTACGAGCAGTACTTC. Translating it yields CASRTRTSSISYEQYF.

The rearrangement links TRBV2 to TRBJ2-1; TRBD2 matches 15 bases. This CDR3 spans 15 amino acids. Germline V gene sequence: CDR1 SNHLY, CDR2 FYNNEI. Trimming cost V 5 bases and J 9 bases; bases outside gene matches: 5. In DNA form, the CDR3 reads TGTGCCAGCAGTCTCAGGACTAGCGGGAGGGCTGAGCAGTTCTTC. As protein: CASSLRTSGRAEQFF.

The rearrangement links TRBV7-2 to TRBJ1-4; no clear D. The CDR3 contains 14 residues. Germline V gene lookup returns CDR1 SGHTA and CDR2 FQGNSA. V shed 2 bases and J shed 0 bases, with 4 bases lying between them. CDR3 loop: CASSLTSTNEKLFF. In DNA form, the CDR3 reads TGTGCCAGCAGCTTAACCTCAACTAATGAAAAACTGTTTTTT.

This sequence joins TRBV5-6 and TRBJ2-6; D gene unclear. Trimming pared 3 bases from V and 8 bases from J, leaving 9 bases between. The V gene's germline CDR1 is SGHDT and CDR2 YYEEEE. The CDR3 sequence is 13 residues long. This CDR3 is CASSSLLSNVLTF. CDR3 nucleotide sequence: TGTGCCAGCAGCTCCCTGTTGTCCAACGTCCTGACTTTC.